This TCR beta chain was obtained from a study of blood T cell repertoires in COVID-19. Study details: Acute and convalescent COVID-19 specimens originated in the United States, Italy and Spain. T cells, B-cell-depleted T cells, or PBMCs provided the cDNA or gDNA that served as material.

Germline V gene data show CDR1 as SGHDT and CDR2 as YYEEEE. The V end lost 1 base, the J end lost 7 bases, and 17 bases lay between the germline ends. The CDR3 runs to 16 residues. As processed by the authors: The authors estimated nucleated cell counts from reference gene primer amplification. Only in-frame clones appear in the TCRdb table, and some are missing; sequencing was by immunoSEQ multiplex PCR. The V and J calls and clone size come from that table; D and trimming were worked out from the DNA. This table has roughly 29,000 clones, roughly 83% appearing once. This receptor was identified in a man between 65 and 85 years old with active COVID-19. The chain recombines TRBV5-6 with TRBJ1-4; D uncertain. The sequenced material came from peripheral blood. CDR3 sequence: CASSLTAQAPVEKLFF. Written as DNA, the CDR3 is TGTGCCAGCAGCTTGACCGCGCAGGCTCCTGTTGAAAAACTGTTTTTT. Full variable domain (rest looked up from reference TRBV5-6 and TRBJ1-4): DAGVTQSPTHLIKTRGQQVTLRCSPKSGHDTVSWYQQALGQGPQFIFQYYEEEERQRGNFPDRFSGHQFPNYSSELNVNALLLGDSALYLCASSLTAQAPVEKLFFGSGTQLSVL.